This entry lists 14 T cell receptor beta chains sequenced from one sample in a study of OX40 agonist ivuxolimab in advanced cancers. Method: immunoSEQ multiplex PCR; TCRdb's copy keeps in-frame clones and lacks some. The sample holds fewer than 70,000 clones, around 87% seen once. Specimen: CD4+ or CD8+ T cells sorted from blood, collected in a trial of the OX40 agonist ivuxolimab. All receptors derive from an adult with an advanced solid tumor such as melanoma, head and neck, liver or kidney cancer.

The rearrangement links TRBV30 to TRBJ2-4, with D uncertain. CDR1 and CDR2 from the germline V gene are GTSNPN and SVGIG (reference sequence). The CDR3 contains 13 residues. V lost 2 bases and J 3 bases, leaving 8 bases between the germline ends. The CDR3 region is CAWSSGSKNIQYF. The DNA for the CDR3 is TGTGCCTGGAGTAGTGGCAGCAAAAACATTCAGTACTTC. Drawing the rest from reference TRBV30 and TRBJ2-4, the complete variable domain is SQTIHQWPATLVQPVGSPLSLECTVEGTSNPNLYWYRQAAGRGLQLLFYSVGIGQISSEVPQNLSASRPQDRQFILSSKKLLLSDSGFYLCAWSSGSKNIQYFGAGTRLSVL.

The rearrangement links TRBV4-1 to TRBJ2-3; possible D gene TRBD2, 6 bases. Trimming removed 5 bases from V and 0 bases from J, with 9 bases in between. Looked up from germline, CDR1 is MGHRA and CDR2 is YSYEKL. CDR3 length: 14 residues. CDR3 amino acids: CASSAGTSTDTQYF. CDR3 DNA sequence: TGCGCCAGCAGCGCCGGGACTAGCACAGATACGCAGTATTTT.

The chain couples TRBV19 to TRBJ1-5; D may be TRBD1 (6 bases). The CDR3 is 15 amino acids. Germline lookup yields CDR1 LNHDA and CDR2 SQIVND (reference sequence). The V gene lost 5 bases and the J gene lost 0 bases, with 11 bases spanning the gap. CDR3 nucleotide sequence: TGTGCCAGTAGTCGAGGGGGGGCTAGCAATCAGCCCCAGCATTTT. Residues: CASSRGGASNQPQHF.

This rearrangement joins TRBV5-6 to TRBJ2-3, with 7 bases lining up with TRBD2. Looked up from germline, CDR1 is SGHDT and CDR2 is YYEEEE. Losses at the gene ends were 0 bases for V and 2 bases for J; bases not matched to a gene: 6. This CDR3 comprises 16 residues. The CDR3 sequence is CASSLVAGDPTDTQYF. CDR3 in DNA: TGTGCCAGCAGCTTGGTGGCGGGAGACCCCACAGATACGCAGTATTTT.

V gene TRBV19 combines with J gene TRBJ1-5, with D tentatively TRBD1 (5 bases). Trimming removed 7 bases at V and 3 bases at J, with 19 bases between. Germline assignment: CDR1 LNHDA and CDR2 SQIVND (reference sequence). The length of the CDR3 is 16 residues. CDR3 nucleotide sequence: TGTGCCAGTAATTCGGGGCTCGGAAAGAACAATCAGCCCCAGCATTTT. It encodes CASNSGLGKNNQPQHF.

CDR3 sequence reads: CAIKAGGLIDTQYF. The CDR3 nucleotides read TGTGCCATCAAGGCGGGAGGTCTTATAGATACGCAGTATTTT. V and J are TRBV10-3 and TRBJ2-3; 8 bases agree with TRBD2. Trimming took 7 bases from V and 5 from J; bases not matched to a gene: 8. Germline V lookup: CDR1 ENHRY, CDR2 SYGVKD. The length of the CDR3 is 14 residues.

V is TRBV7-3 and J is TRBJ2-7; TRBD1 might be the D (6 bases). Germline V gene lookup returns CDR1 SGHTA and CDR2 FQGTGA. This CDR3 is built from 13 residues. Trimming cost V 8 bases and J 2 bases, with 13 bases left between them. For the CDR3, the DNA is TGTGCCAGCGGACAGTCAGGGGCCTACGAGCAGTACTTC. Protein: CASGQSGAYEQYF.

The chain couples TRBV11-3 to TRBJ2-2; the match to TRBD1 covers 10 bases. From germline, CDR1 is SGHNT and CDR2 YENEEA. V was pared by 3 bases and J by 5 bases, with 9 bases of the junction left unmatched. CDR3 length equals 17 residues. In DNA, the CDR3 is TGTGCCAGCAGCTTGTCAGACAGGGGGCGCCGGACCGGGGAGCTGTTTTTT. Residues: CASSLSDRGRRTGELFF.

Details on this clone: At one boundary the junction diverges from the germline segment, which might be a read error. This chain connects TRBV6-4 to TRBJ1-1; 7 bases map to TRBD1. The germline gives CDR1 MRHNA, CDR2 SNTAGT. CDR3 length: 15 residues. The CDR3 is CAGSPDRAMNTEAFF. CDR3 bases: TGTGCCGGCAGCCCCGACAGGGCTATGAACACTGAAGCTTTCTTT.

This clone was seen a few times. This chain uses TRBV21-1 with TRBJ1-1. TRBV21-1 is described as a pseudogene. This CDR3 is built from 15 residues. CDR3 sequence reads: CASSFRKGPQGLAFF. CDR3 bases: TGTGCCAGCAGCTTTCGTAAAGGACCTCAGGGACTAGCTTTCTTT.

This chain joins TRBV11-2 and TRBJ2-5; TRBD2 aligns across 7 bases. The CDR3 has 13 amino acids. Losses at the gene ends were 5 bases for V and 2 bases for J; bases not matched to a gene: 2. Germline V gene data show CDR1 as SGHAT and CDR2 as FQNNGV. This CDR3 is CASSGGVQETQYF. CDR3 nucleotides: TGTGCCAGCAGCGGGGGGGTTCAAGAGACCCAGTACTTC. Variable domain in full (rest from reference TRBV11-2 and TRBJ2-5): EAGVAQSPRYKIIEKRQSVAFWCNPISGHATLYWYQQILGQGPKLLIQFQNNGVVDDSQLPKDRFSAERLKGVDSTLKIQPAKLEDSAVYLCASSGGVQETQYFGPGTRLLVL.

This chain uses TRBV4-2 with TRBJ2-7; the D gene is possibly TRBD2 (5 bases). Trimming took off 4 bases at V and 4 bases at J, with 11 bases between the two ends. Germline lookup yields CDR1 LGHNA and CDR2 YNFKEQ. The CDR3 is 13 amino acids. The CDR3 coding sequence is TGTGCCAGCAGCCCAGGACTCTCGTACGAGCAGTACTTC. The encoded protein is CASSPGLSYEQYF.

The chain carries TRBV10-3 and TRBJ2-7, with 8 nucleotides matching TRBD2. This CDR3 is built from 17 residues. From germline, CDR1 is ENHRY and CDR2 SYGVKD. The V segment lost 5 bases and the J segment 5 bases; nucleotides outside the gene matches: 17. Written as DNA, the CDR3 is TGTGCCATCAGTATTCGTCTAGCGGGCTCTCACCTGCACGAGCAGTACTTC. It is translated as CAISIRLAGSHLHEQYF.

The chain joins TRBV19 to TRBJ2-3; TRBD2 matches 12 bases. This CDR3 has 17 residues. The germline gives CDR1 LNHDA, CDR2 SQIVND (reference sequence). The trim removed 7 bases at V and 3 bases at J, leaving 11 bases unmatched. In DNA, the CDR3 is TGTGCCAGTACTCCGATGAGACTAGCGGGAGTAACAGATACGCAGTATTTT. This gives the protein CASTPMRLAGVTDTQYF.